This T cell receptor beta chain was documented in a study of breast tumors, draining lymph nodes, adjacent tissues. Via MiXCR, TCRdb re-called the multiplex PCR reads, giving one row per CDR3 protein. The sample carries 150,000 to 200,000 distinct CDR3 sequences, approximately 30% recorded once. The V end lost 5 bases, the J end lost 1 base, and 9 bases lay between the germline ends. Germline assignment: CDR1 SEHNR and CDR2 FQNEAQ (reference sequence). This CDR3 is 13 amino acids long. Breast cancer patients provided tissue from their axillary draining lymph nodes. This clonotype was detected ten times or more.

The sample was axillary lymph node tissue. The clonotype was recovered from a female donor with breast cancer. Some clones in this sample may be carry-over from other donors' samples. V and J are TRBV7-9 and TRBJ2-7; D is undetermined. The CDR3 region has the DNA TGTGCCAGCAGCCTGATGGTATCCTACGAGCAGTACTTC. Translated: CASSLMVSYEQYF.